The rows below give T cell receptor beta chains drawn from one sample of a study of T cell responses to AZD1222 COVID-19 vaccine. TCRdb keeps only in-frame clones here, not all; method: immunoSEQ multiplex PCR. The data hold tens of thousands of clones, with approximately 85% observed a single time. Sample: peripheral blood, taken 28 days after the second AZD1222 dose. These receptors were taken from an adult who received the AZD1222 COVID-19 vaccine. Each CDR3 is given with its conserved first and last residue. A D gene is named only where the DNA matches it firmly. The listing skips clone size in some rows; elsewhere it reads once, few, many or a size class.

few | TRBJ1-5 | TRBV27 | - | CASSLSSRGWGNQPQHF | TGTGCCAGCAGTTTATCATCACGGGGGTGGGGCAATCAGCCCCAGCATTTT
- | TRBJ1-1 | TRBV6-6 | - | CASTKRGVEAFF | TGTGCCAGCACCAAAAGAGGGGTAGAAGCTTTCTTT
- | TRBJ1-2 | TRBV25-1 | - | CASSAGAGGYTF | TGTGCCAGCAGTGCAGGGGCGGGTGGCTACACCTTC
- | TRBJ2-3 | TRBV19 | - | CASTIGGGRADTQYF | TGTGCCAGTACAATAGGCGGGGGCCGGGCAGATACGCAGTATTTT
once | TRBJ1-4 | TRBV9 | TRBD1 | CASSARQGGSEKLFF | TGTGCCAGCAGCGCCCGACAGGGGGGGAGTGAAAAACTGTTTTTT
- | TRBJ1-1 | TRBV29-1 | - | CSVEDGWQGGEAFF | TGCAGCGTTGAAGATGGTTGGCAGGGCGGTGAAGCTTTCTTT
- | TRBJ2-3 | TRBV9 | - | CASGEADTQYF | TGTGCCAGCGGCGAGGCAGATACGCAGTATTTT
- | TRBJ2-7 | TRBV6-1 | TRBD2 | CASSGAERGGLYEQYF | TGTGCCAGCAGTGGGGCCGAGCGGGGGGGCCTCTACGAGCAGTACTTC
- | TRBJ2-5 | TRBV7-2 | TRBD2 | CASSLGRGGLEETQYF | TGTGCCAGCAGCTTAGGGCGGGGGGGGCTGGAGGAGACCCAGTACTTC
- | TRBJ1-1 | TRBV27 | - | CASSLYGEAFF | TGTGCCAGCAGTTTATACGGTGAAGCTTTCTTT
- | TRBJ2-7 | TRBV2 | TRBD1 | CASSGRTGNDEQYF | TGTGCCAGCAGTGGGAGGACAGGGAATGACGAGCAGTACTTC
- | TRBJ2-5 | TRBV19 | - | CASSAPGLETQYF | TGTGCCAGTAGTGCCCCCGGGCTAGAGACCCAGTACTTC
- | TRBJ1-1 | TRBV30 | - | CAWSKPQNTEAFF | TGTGCCTGGAGTAAACCACAGAACACTGAAGCTTTCTTT
- | TRBJ1-5 | TRBV6-6 | TRBD1 | CASSFKTGAPNQPQHF | TGTGCCAGCAGTTTCAAGACAGGGGCTCCCAATCAGCCCCAGCATTTT